This T cell receptor beta chain comes out of a study of T cells of healthy individuals. This clonotype was detected a few times. CDR3 length: 16 amino acids. Between the trimmed V and J ends, which lost 0 bases and 2 bases, there was a span of 14 bases. CDR1 and CDR2 from the germline V gene are SGDLS and YYNGEE. TCRdb recomputed calls from the 5' RACE reads with MiXCR, one row per CDR3 protein. Among around 79,000 distinct CDR3 sequences listed, 4% to 5.5% were seen once. J is TRBJ1-1 and V is TRBV9; TRBD1 is a possible D gene (6 bases). The receptor was isolated from a female donor in good health. CDR3 bases: TGTGCCAGCAGCGTAGCAAGGACAGCCGATAACACTGAAGCTTTCTTT. This encodes CASSVARTADNTEAFF.